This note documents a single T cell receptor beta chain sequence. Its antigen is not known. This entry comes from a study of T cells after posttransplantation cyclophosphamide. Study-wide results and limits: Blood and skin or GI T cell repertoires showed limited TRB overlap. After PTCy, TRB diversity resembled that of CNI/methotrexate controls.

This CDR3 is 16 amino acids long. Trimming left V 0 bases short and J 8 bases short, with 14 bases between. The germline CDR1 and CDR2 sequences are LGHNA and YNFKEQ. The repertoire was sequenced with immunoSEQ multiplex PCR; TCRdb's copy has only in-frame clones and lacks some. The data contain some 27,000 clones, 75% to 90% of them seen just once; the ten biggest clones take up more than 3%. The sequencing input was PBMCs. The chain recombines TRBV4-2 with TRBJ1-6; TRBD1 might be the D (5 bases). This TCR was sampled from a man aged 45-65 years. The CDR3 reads CASSQETRGHDSPLHF. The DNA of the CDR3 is TGTGCCAGCAGCCAAGAGACACGCGGACATGATTCACCCCTCCACTTT.